Listed below are T cell receptor beta chains from one sample, sequenced in a study of shared clonotypes between healthy human individuals. TCRdb's copy holds only in-frame clones and misses some; the assay was immunoSEQ multiplex PCR. Of about 1 million clones in the sample, about 80% are singletons; the top ten hold around 0.47%. The specimen sequenced was memory CD4+ T cells from PBMCs. These receptors were collected from a man aged 18 to 30 in good health. Some clones in this sample may be carry-over from other donors' samples. The CDR3 runs from the conserved cysteine through the conserved F or W. D genes are given only for firm matches. Size is stated for part of the rows, as once, few or many counts, or as a class when the clone is expanded.

cdr3_aa: CASHLSGRAYEQYF
cdr3_nt: TGTGCCAGCCATTTGAGCGGGAGAGCCTACGAGCAGTACTTC
d_call: TRBD2
clone_size: .
j_call: TRBJ2-7
cdr3_length: 14
v_call: TRBV6-1

cdr3_aa: CASSQVGQGIADTQYF
cdr3_nt: TGCGCCAGCAGCCAGGTGGGACAGGGGATCGCAGATACGCAGTATTTT
d_call: TRBD1
clone_size: .
j_call: TRBJ2-3
cdr3_length: 16
v_call: TRBV4-1

cdr3_aa: CASSSQFLVTEAFF
cdr3_nt: TGTGCCAGCAGTTCCCAATTTCTGGTCACTGAAGCTTTCTTT
d_call: .
clone_size: .
j_call: TRBJ1-1
cdr3_length: 14
v_call: TRBV7-9

cdr3_aa: CASRKRDQETQYF
cdr3_nt: TGTGCCAGCAGGAAGCGGGATCAAGAGACCCAGTACTTC
d_call: TRBD2
clone_size: .
j_call: TRBJ2-5
cdr3_length: 13
v_call: TRBV27

cdr3_aa: CASSMRTSVGNEQFF
cdr3_nt: TGCGCCAGCAGCATGCGGACTAGCGTGGGCAATGAGCAGTTCTTC
d_call: TRBD2
clone_size: .
j_call: TRBJ2-1
cdr3_length: 15
v_call: TRBV5-1

cdr3_aa: CASTPGQSQGAQHF
cdr3_nt: TGTGCCAGCACCCCGGGACAGTCTCAGGGGGCCCAGCATTTT
d_call: TRBD1
clone_size: .
j_call: TRBJ1-5
cdr3_length: 14
v_call: TRBV6-1

cdr3_aa: CASSYSRGRGETEAFF
cdr3_nt: TGTGCCAGCAGTTACTCGAGAGGCAGGGGAGAGACTGAAGCTTTCTTT
d_call: .
clone_size: once
j_call: TRBJ1-1
cdr3_length: 16
v_call: TRBV6-5

cdr3_aa: CASSEWDRLREKLFF
cdr3_nt: TGTGCCAGCAGTGAATGGGACCGACTGCGTGAAAAACTGTTTTTT
d_call: .
clone_size: once
j_call: TRBJ1-4
cdr3_length: 15
v_call: TRBV25-1

cdr3_aa: CASSLVEGEQYF
cdr3_nt: TGCGCCAGCAGCTTGGTCGAAGGAGAGCAGTATTTT
d_call: .
clone_size: .
j_call: TRBJ2-3
cdr3_length: 12
v_call: TRBV5-1

cdr3_aa: CASGAGNTEAFF
cdr3_nt: TGTGCCAGCGGGGCCGGGAACACTGAAGCTTTCTTT
d_call: .
clone_size: few
j_call: TRBJ1-1
cdr3_length: 12
v_call: TRBV6-1

cdr3_aa: CASGRDCTDTQYF
cdr3_nt: TGTGCCAGCGGGAGGGATTGCACAGATACGCAGTATTTT
d_call: .
clone_size: once
j_call: TRBJ2-3
cdr3_length: 13
v_call: TRBV21-1

cdr3_aa: CAWSEIPGQGNSPLHF
cdr3_nt: TGTGCCTGGAGTGAAATACCGGGACAGGGGAATTCACCCCTCCACTTT
d_call: TRBD1
clone_size: .
j_call: TRBJ1-6
cdr3_length: 16
v_call: TRBV30

cdr3_aa: CASARPNRNSYEQYF
cdr3_nt: TGTGCCAGCGCCCGACCGAATAGGAACTCCTACGAGCAGTACTTC
d_call: .
clone_size: .
j_call: TRBJ2-7
cdr3_length: 15
v_call: TRBV27

cdr3_aa: CASSPPGTPTGANVLTF
cdr3_nt: TGTGCCAGCTCACCACCTGGTACGCCAACTGGGGCCAACGTCCTGACTTTC
d_call: .
clone_size: .
j_call: TRBJ2-6
cdr3_length: 17
v_call: TRBV18

cdr3_aa: CASSSRDWATYEQYF
cdr3_nt: TGTGCCAGCAGCTCCCGGGACTGGGCGACCTACGAGCAGTACTTC
d_call: .
clone_size: once
j_call: TRBJ2-7
cdr3_length: 15
v_call: TRBV4-2

cdr3_aa: CASSLTSGPYNEQFF
cdr3_nt: TGTGCCAGCAGCTTGACTAGCGGGCCTTACAATGAGCAGTTCTTC
d_call: TRBD2
clone_size: .
j_call: TRBJ2-1
cdr3_length: 15
v_call: TRBV7-9

cdr3_aa: CASSFGDPPYGYTF
cdr3_nt: TGTGCCAGCAGCTTTGGGGACCCCCCCTATGGCTACACCTTC
d_call: .
clone_size: few
j_call: TRBJ1-2
cdr3_length: 14
v_call: TRBV5-4

cdr3_aa: CASSPRPPGEQYF
cdr3_nt: TGTGCCAGCAGCCCGCGGCCGCCCGGGGAGCAGTACTTC
d_call: .
clone_size: .
j_call: TRBJ2-7
cdr3_length: 13
v_call: TRBV5-4

cdr3_aa: CASSYSGHPYGYTF
cdr3_nt: TGTGCCAGCAGTTACTCGGGACACCCCTATGGCTACACCTTC
d_call: .
clone_size: many
j_call: TRBJ1-2
cdr3_length: 14
v_call: TRBV6-5

cdr3_aa: CASSTGQVSYEQYF
cdr3_nt: TGTGCCAGCAGCACAGGACAGGTCTCCTACGAGCAGTACTTC
d_call: TRBD1
clone_size: .
j_call: TRBJ2-7
cdr3_length: 14
v_call: TRBV11-2

cdr3_aa: CASSDRVTDTQYF
cdr3_nt: TGTGCCAGCAGCGACAGGGTCACAGATACGCAGTATTTT
d_call: TRBD1
clone_size: .
j_call: TRBJ2-3
cdr3_length: 13
v_call: TRBV25-1

cdr3_aa: CASSPRTGGSYGYTF
cdr3_nt: TGTGCCAGCAGTCCAAGGACAGGGGGGAGCTATGGCTACACCTTC
d_call: TRBD1
clone_size: .
j_call: TRBJ1-2
cdr3_length: 15
v_call: TRBV27

cdr3_aa: CASSLQYSGTGGFNNQPQHF
cdr3_nt: TGTGCCAGCAGTTTACAATATTCCGGGACAGGTGGTTTTAACAATCAGCCCCAGCATTTT
d_call: TRBD1
clone_size: .
j_call: TRBJ1-5
cdr3_length: 20
v_call: TRBV28

cdr3_aa: CASSPGWLAGTRQYF
cdr3_nt: TGTGCCAGCAGCCCGGGTTGGCTAGCGGGAACGAGGCAGTACTTC
d_call: TRBD2
clone_size: once
j_call: TRBJ2-7
cdr3_length: 15
v_call: TRBV7-3

cdr3_aa: CASSMQPLGAAETQYF
cdr3_nt: TGTGCCAGTAGTATGCAGCCACTAGGAGCGGCAGAGACCCAGTACTTC
d_call: .
clone_size: .
j_call: TRBJ2-5
cdr3_length: 16
v_call: TRBV19

cdr3_aa: CASSEVGRTEAFF
cdr3_nt: TGTGCCAGCAGTGAGGTAGGTCGGACTGAAGCTTTCTTT
d_call: .
clone_size: .
j_call: TRBJ1-1
cdr3_length: 13
v_call: TRBV25-1

cdr3_aa: CASSALGKSSSTDTQYF
cdr3_nt: TGTGCCAGCAGTGCCCTCGGTAAAAGCTCTAGCACAGATACGCAGTATTTT
d_call: .
clone_size: .
j_call: TRBJ2-3
cdr3_length: 17
v_call: TRBV27

cdr3_aa: CASSLTAGTEAFF
cdr3_nt: TGTGCCAGCAGCCTGACAGCGGGCACTGAAGCTTTCTTT
d_call: .
clone_size: .
j_call: TRBJ1-1
cdr3_length: 13
v_call: TRBV14

cdr3_aa: CASSPRVKSSYEQYF
cdr3_nt: TGTGCCAGCAGCCCCCGTGTCAAGAGCTCCTACGAGCAGTACTTC
d_call: .
clone_size: .
j_call: TRBJ2-7
cdr3_length: 15
v_call: TRBV5-6

cdr3_aa: CASSMWTVATNEKLFF
cdr3_nt: TGTGCCAGCAGCATGTGGACGGTTGCAACTAATGAAAAACTGTTTTTT
d_call: .
clone_size: few
j_call: TRBJ1-4
cdr3_length: 16
v_call: TRBV7-8

cdr3_aa: CASRFSNYGYTF
cdr3_nt: TGTGCCAGCAGATTTTCTAACTATGGCTACACCTTC
d_call: .
clone_size: .
j_call: TRBJ1-2
cdr3_length: 12
v_call: TRBV28

cdr3_aa: CASSLYGQGAYNEQFF
cdr3_nt: TGTGCCAGCAGTCTCTATGGACAGGGGGCTTACAATGAGCAGTTCTTC
d_call: TRBD1
clone_size: .
j_call: TRBJ2-1
cdr3_length: 16
v_call: TRBV28

cdr3_aa: CAISEFEDGYTF
cdr3_nt: TGTGCCATCAGTGAGTTTGAAGATGGCTACACCTTC
d_call: .
clone_size: .
j_call: TRBJ1-2
cdr3_length: 12
v_call: TRBV10-3

cdr3_aa: CASSGDRGRQPQHF
cdr3_nt: TGTGCCAGCAGTGGTGACAGGGGGCGGCAGCCCCAGCATTTT
d_call: TRBD1
clone_size: .
j_call: TRBJ1-5
cdr3_length: 14
v_call: TRBV6-1

cdr3_aa: CASSLAGGRVNEQFF
cdr3_nt: TGTGCCAGCAGCTTAGCGGGGGGGCGCGTTAATGAGCAGTTCTTC
d_call: .
clone_size: .
j_call: TRBJ2-1
cdr3_length: 15
v_call: TRBV7-8

cdr3_aa: CASSQVVAGGPRDTQYF
cdr3_nt: TGTGCCAGCAGCCAAGTAGTAGCGGGAGGGCCAAGAGATACGCAGTATTTT
d_call: TRBD2
clone_size: .
j_call: TRBJ2-3
cdr3_length: 17
v_call: TRBV4-2

cdr3_aa: CASSRNAPSYNEQFF
cdr3_nt: TGTGCCAGCTCACGGAATGCGCCCTCCTACAATGAGCAGTTCTTC
d_call: .
clone_size: .
j_call: TRBJ2-1
cdr3_length: 15
v_call: TRBV2

cdr3_aa: CAWEEREKLFF
cdr3_nt: TGTGCCTGGGAGGAGCGAGAAAAACTGTTTTTT
d_call: .
clone_size: .
j_call: TRBJ1-4
cdr3_length: 11
v_call: TRBV30

cdr3_aa: CASSEWVGGPAGELFF
cdr3_nt: TGTGCCAGCAGTGAATGGGTGGGAGGGCCGGCCGGGGAGCTGTTTTTT
d_call: TRBD2
clone_size: few
j_call: TRBJ2-2
cdr3_length: 16
v_call: TRBV2

cdr3_aa: CASSLEGAVPYEQYF
cdr3_nt: TGTGCCAGCAGTTTGGAGGGGGCGGTTCCCTACGAGCAGTACTTC
d_call: .
clone_size: .
j_call: TRBJ2-7
cdr3_length: 15
v_call: TRBV6-5

cdr3_aa: CATSSGDSPDTQYF
cdr3_nt: TGTGCCACCAGCAGTGGGGACTCGCCAGATACGCAGTATTTT
d_call: .
clone_size: .
j_call: TRBJ2-3
cdr3_length: 14
v_call: TRBV15

cdr3_aa: CASSDFPGQGPSYEQYF
cdr3_nt: TGTGCCAGCAGTGATTTTCCAGGACAGGGGCCCTCCTACGAGCAGTACTTC
d_call: TRBD1
clone_size: .
j_call: TRBJ2-7
cdr3_length: 17
v_call: TRBV7-9

cdr3_aa: CASSPGTGTDTQYF
cdr3_nt: TGTGCCAGCAGCCCGGGGACAGGGACAGATACGCAGTATTTT
d_call: TRBD1
clone_size: .
j_call: TRBJ2-3
cdr3_length: 14
v_call: TRBV7-3

cdr3_aa: CASRLAGLGPNEQFF
cdr3_nt: TGTGCCAGCAGACTAGCGGGGCTAGGACCCAATGAGCAGTTCTTC
d_call: TRBD2
clone_size: .
j_call: TRBJ2-1
cdr3_length: 15
v_call: TRBV27

cdr3_aa: CASSVASGYEQYF
cdr3_nt: TGTGCCAGCAGTGTCGCTTCCGGTTACGAGCAGTACTTC
d_call: .
clone_size: .
j_call: TRBJ2-7
cdr3_length: 13
v_call: TRBV6-1